The source of this T cell receptor beta chain is a study of blood T cell repertoires in COVID-19. This CDR3 is built from 16 residues. Per the germline V gene, CDR1 is LGHNA and CDR2 is YSLEER. V trimming: 0 bases; J trimming: 6 bases; junction bases outside the gene matches: 5. Participant age was roughly 18 to 95 years, and participants resided in about two dozen US areas. Grouping used clinical history reported by participants in a survey and questionnaire. Some clones are missing from TCRdb's copy, which holds only in-frame ones; the method was immunoSEQ multiplex PCR. The table includes over 250,000 clones, about 88% detected once.

The sequence was obtained from a man aged 25 to 40 with acute COVID-19. This chain uses TRBV4-3 with TRBJ2-3, with 11 positions matching TRBD2. Sequencing was carried out using PBMCs or T cells enriched from blood (not recorded which). In nucleotides, the CDR3 is TGCGCCAGCAGCCAAGATCTTTTAGCGGGAGGGGATACGCAGTATTTT. Encoded protein: CASSQDLLAGGDTQYF.